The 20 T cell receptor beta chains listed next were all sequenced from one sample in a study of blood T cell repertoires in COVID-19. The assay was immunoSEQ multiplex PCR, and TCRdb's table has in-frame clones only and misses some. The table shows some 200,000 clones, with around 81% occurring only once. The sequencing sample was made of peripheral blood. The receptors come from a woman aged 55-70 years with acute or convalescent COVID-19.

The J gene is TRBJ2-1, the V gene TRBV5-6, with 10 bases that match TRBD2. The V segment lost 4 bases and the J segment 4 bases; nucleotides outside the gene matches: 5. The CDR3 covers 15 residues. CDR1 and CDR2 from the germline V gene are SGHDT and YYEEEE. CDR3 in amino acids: CASSTGTSDYNEQFF. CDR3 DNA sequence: TGTGCCAGCAGCACCGGGACTAGCGATTACAATGAGCAGTTCTTC.

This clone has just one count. Here the CDR3 DNA reads TGTGCCAGCAGCTTGACATTGGGCTCTGGAAACACCATATATTTT. Its protein is CASSLTLGSGNTIYF. The V call is TRBV13, the J call TRBJ1-3; no reliable D call. CDR3 length equals 15 residues. Trimming shortened V by 3 bases and J by 0 bases, and 9 bases separated the two germline ends. From germline, CDR1 is PRHDT and CDR2 FYEKMQ (reference sequence).

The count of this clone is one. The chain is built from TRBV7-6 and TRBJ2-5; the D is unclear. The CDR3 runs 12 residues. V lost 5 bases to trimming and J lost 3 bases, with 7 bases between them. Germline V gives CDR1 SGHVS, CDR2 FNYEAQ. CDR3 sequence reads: CASSSREETQYF. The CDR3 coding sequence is TGTGCCAGCAGCAGTCGCGAAGAGACCCAGTACTTC.

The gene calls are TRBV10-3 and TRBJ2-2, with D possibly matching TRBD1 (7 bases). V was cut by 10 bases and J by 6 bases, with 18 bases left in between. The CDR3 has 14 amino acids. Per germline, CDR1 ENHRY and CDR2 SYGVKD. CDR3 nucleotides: TGTGCCACCAGGTTTCAGGGGGGTGCCGGGGAGCTGTTTTTT. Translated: CATRFQGGAGELFF.

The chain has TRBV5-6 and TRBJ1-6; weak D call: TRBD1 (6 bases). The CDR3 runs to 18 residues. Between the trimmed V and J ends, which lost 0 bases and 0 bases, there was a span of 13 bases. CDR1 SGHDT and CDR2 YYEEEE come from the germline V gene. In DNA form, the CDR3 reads TGTGCCAGCAGCTTGGATACAACAGGGAGCTCCTATAATTCACCCCTCCACTTT. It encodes CASSLDTTGSSYNSPLHF.

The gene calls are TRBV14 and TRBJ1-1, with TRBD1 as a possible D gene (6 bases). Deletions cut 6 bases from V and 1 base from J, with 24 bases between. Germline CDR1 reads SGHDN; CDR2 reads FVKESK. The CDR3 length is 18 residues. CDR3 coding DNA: TGTGCCAGCAGTCGAACCGACAGGATGGGGGCGAGGAACACTGAAGCTTTCTTT. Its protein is CASSRTDRMGARNTEAFF.

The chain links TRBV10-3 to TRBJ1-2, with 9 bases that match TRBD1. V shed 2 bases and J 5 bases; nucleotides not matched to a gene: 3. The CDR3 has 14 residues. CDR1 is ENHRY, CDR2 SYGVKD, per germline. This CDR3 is CAISEDRGFYGYTF. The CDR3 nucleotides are TGTGCCATCAGTGAGGACAGGGGGTTTTATGGCTACACCTTC.

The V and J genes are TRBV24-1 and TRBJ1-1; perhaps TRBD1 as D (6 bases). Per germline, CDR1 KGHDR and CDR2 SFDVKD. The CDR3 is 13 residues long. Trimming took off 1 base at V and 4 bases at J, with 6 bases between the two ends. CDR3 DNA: TGTGCCACCAGTGATTTAGGGGGCACTGAAGCTTTCTTT. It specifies CATSDLGGTEAFF.

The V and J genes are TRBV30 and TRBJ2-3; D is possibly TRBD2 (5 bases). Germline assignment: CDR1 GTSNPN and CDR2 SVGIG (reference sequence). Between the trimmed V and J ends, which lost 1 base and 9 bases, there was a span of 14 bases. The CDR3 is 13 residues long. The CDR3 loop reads CAWSEGLPRTQYF. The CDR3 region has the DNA TGTGCCTGGAGTGAAGGACTTCCTAGGACGCAGTATTTT.

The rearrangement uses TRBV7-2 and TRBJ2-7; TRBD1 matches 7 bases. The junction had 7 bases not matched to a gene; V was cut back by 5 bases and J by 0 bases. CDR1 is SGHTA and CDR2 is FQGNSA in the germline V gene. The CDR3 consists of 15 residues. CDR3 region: CASSLDRVSSYEQYF. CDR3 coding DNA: TGTGCCAGCAGCCTTGACAGGGTCAGCTCCTACGAGCAGTACTTC.

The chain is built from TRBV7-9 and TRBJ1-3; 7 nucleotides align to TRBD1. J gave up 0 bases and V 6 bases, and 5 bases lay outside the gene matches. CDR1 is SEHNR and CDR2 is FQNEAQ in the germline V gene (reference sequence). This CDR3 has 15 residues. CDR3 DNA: TGTGCCAGCAGGACAGACAGGGACTCTGGAAACACCATATATTTT. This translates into CASRTDRDSGNTIYF.

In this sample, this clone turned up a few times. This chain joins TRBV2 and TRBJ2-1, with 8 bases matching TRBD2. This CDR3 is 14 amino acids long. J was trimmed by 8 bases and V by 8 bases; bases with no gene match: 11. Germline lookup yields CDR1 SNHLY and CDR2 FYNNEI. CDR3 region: CASAGTRNRDEQFF. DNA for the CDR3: TGTGCCAGCGCAGGGACTAGGAATAGGGATGAGCAGTTCTTC.

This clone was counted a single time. Here the CDR3 reads CASSFRSNEKLFF. The DNA for the CDR3 is TGTGCCAGCAGTTTCAGAAGTAATGAAAAACTGTTTTTT. The chain couples TRBV12-3 or TRBV12-4 to TRBJ1-4; D unclear. Trimming pared 3 bases from V and 4 bases from J, leaving 6 bases between. The CDR3 spans 13 residues.

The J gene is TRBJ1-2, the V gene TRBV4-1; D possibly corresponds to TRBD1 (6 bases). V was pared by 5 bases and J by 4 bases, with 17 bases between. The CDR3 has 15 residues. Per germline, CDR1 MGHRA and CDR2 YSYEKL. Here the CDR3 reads CASSAAGDIGYGYTF. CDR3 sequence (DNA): TGCGCCAGCAGCGCGGCAGGGGACATAGGCTATGGCTACACCTTC.

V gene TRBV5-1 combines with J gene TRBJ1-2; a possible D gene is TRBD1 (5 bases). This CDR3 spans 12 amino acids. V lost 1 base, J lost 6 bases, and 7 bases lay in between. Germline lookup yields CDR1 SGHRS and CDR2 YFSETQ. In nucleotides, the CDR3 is TGCGCCAGCAGCTTGCCAGGGAATGGCTACACCTTC. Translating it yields CASSLPGNGYTF.

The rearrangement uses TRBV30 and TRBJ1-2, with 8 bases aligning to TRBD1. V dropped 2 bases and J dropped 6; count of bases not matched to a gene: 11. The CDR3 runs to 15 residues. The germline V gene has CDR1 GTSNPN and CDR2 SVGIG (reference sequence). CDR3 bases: TGTGCCTGGAGTCCGGGACAGGCGGATAAGGATGGCTACACCTTC. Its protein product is CAWSPGQADKDGYTF.

This CDR3 is CASSQGTGAGTDTQYF. The CDR3 DNA reads as TGTGCCAGCAGCCAGGGGACAGGGGCAGGCACAGATACGCAGTATTTT. The rearrangement links TRBV4-2 to TRBJ2-3; TRBD1 agrees at 10 bases. Germline V gives CDR1 LGHNA, CDR2 YNFKEQ. The CDR3 totals 16 residues. J gave up 1 base and V 3 bases, and 4 bases lay outside the gene matches.

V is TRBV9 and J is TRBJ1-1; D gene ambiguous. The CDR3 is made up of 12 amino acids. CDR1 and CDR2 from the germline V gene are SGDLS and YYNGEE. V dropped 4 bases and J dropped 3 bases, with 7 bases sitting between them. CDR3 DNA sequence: TGTGCCAGCAGCCCCGGGGACACTGAAGCTTTCTTT. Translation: CASSPGDTEAFF. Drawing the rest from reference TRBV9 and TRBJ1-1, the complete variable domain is DSGVTQTPKHLITATGQRVTLRCSPRSGDLSVYWYQQSLDQGLQFLIQYYNGEERAKGNILERFSAQQFPDLHSELNLSSLELGDSALYFCASSPGDTEAFFGQGTRLTVV.

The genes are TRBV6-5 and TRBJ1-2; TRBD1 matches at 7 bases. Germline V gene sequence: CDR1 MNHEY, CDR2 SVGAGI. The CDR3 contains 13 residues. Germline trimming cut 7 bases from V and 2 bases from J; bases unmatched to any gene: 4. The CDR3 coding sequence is TGTGCCAGCACCCGGGACAGCAACTATGGCTACACCTTC. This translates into CASTRDSNYGYTF.

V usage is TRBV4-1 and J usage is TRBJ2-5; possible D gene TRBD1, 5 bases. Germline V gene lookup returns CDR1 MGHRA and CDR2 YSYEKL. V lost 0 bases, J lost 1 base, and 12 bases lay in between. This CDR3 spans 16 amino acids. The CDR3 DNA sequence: TGCGCCAGCAGCCAAGATCTAGGGCAGGGCCAAGAGACCCAGTACTTC. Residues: CASSQDLGQGQETQYF.